The source of this T cell receptor beta chain is a study of T-cell reconstitution after alpha-beta-depleted transplantation in children. This clonotype was picked up many times. It was with unique molecular identifiers that the TCRbeta library was prepared. TCRdb recomputed calls from the PCR reads with MiXCR, one row per CDR3 protein. The table includes about 410,000 distinct CDR3 sequences, roughly 20% detected once. Germline V gene data show CDR1 as MNHEY and CDR2 as SMNVEV (reference sequence). Trimming shortened V by 5 bases and J by 7 bases, and 18 bases separated the two germline ends. This CDR3 is built from 15 residues.

Here the sequenced sample was PBMCs from the stem cell graft donor, taken from the stem cell graft. The sequence came from a human donor who donated a stem cell graft to a child with acute myeloid leukemia. The chain couples TRBV27 to TRBJ2-1, with TRBD2 as a possible D gene (5 bases). The CDR3: CASSPIEWKRNEQFF. The CDR3 DNA is TGTGCCAGCAGTCCTATCGAGTGGAAGCGGAATGAGCAGTTCTTC.